The clone carrying this T cell receptor (beta chain) was seen ten or more times. Antigen specificity is unknown. Via MiXCR, TCRdb re-called the reads, giving one row per CDR3 protein. This sample carries about 300,000 distinct CDR3 sequences, around 9.6% of them seen once, and the ten largest clones take more than 2.5%. Germline V CDR1 and CDR2: SQVTM, ANQGSEA. Trimming took 4 bases from V and 1 from J; bases not matched to a gene: 6. The CDR3 covers 15 residues. The data derive from a study of T cell repertoires in cytomegalovirus infection. About the study: Matching HLA type and CMV infection were both indicated by public TCR beta signatures.

Study-level findings and limits: Clonotypes of TCR beta that were HLA-C-restricted and CMV-specific dominated the ex vivo response. Identification of carriers of CMV plus the relevant HLA was performed using cumulative public TCR beta family frequency.

This chain uses TRBV29-1 with TRBJ2-1; 8 nucleotides align to TRBD1. The sample taken for sequencing was PBMCs. The sequence derives from a human donor in good health (CMV status not recorded). Some clones in this sample may be carry-over from other donors' samples. The chain's CDR3 is CSVGRDRLSYNEQFF. CDR3 sequence (DNA): TGCAGCGTTGGCCGGGACAGGCTATCCTACAATGAGCAGTTCTTC.